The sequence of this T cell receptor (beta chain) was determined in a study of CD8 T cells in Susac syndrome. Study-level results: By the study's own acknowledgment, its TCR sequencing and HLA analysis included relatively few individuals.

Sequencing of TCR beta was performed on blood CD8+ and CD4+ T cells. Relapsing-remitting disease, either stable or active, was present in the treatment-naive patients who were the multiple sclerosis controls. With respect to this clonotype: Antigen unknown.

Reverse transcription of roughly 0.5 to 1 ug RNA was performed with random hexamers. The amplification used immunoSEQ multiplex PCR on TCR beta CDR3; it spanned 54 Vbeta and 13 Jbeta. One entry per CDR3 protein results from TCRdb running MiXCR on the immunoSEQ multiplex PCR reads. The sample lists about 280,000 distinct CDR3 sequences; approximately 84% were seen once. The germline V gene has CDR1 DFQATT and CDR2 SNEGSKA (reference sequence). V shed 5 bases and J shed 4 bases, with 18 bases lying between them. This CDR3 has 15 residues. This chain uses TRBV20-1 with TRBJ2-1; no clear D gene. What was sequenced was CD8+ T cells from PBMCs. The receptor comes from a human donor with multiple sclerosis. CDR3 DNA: TGCAGTGCTCTAACCCCCGACTCGTCGTACAATGAGCAGTTCTTC. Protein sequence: CSALTPDSSYNEQFF.